Each of the 24 T cell receptor beta chains below was sequenced from the same sample in a study of blood T cell repertoires in COVID-19. Data came from immunoSEQ multiplex PCR; TCRdb stores just in-frame clones and leaves some out. The table shows 270,000 or so clones, with approximately 90% occurring only once. Sequencing was done on a sample of PBMCs or T cells enriched from blood (not recorded which). All receptors derive from a man in his forties or fifties who had been exposed to COVID-19.

This chain links TRBV6-2 or TRBV6-3 with TRBJ1-1; D gene ambiguous. V dropped 7 bases and J dropped 7 bases, with 16 bases sitting between them. Germline-derived CDR1 and CDR2 are MNHEY and SVGEGT. This CDR3 spans 13 amino acids. The CDR3 DNA reads TGTGCCAGCACCCCTCGAGCGTACGATGAAGCTTTCTTT. This encodes CASTPRAYDEAFF.

This rearrangement joins TRBV3-1 (or the pseudogene TRBV3-2) to TRBJ2-5; possibly TRBD2 for D (6 bases). Germline CDR1 and CDR2: LGHDT and YNNKEL (reference sequence). The CDR3 is 15 residues long. V was pared by 4 bases and J by 5 bases, with 17 bases between. This CDR3 reads CASSLRAGRSETQYF. CDR3 nucleotides: TGTGCCAGCAGCCTCCGAGCGGGTCGGTCGGAGACCCAGTACTTC.

The gene calls are TRBV14 and TRBJ2-3; 7 bases agree with TRBD1. The V segment lost 3 bases and the J segment 4 bases; nucleotides outside the gene matches: 4. The germline V gene has CDR1 SGHDN and CDR2 FVKESK. There are 14 residues in the CDR3. CDR3 coding DNA: TGTGCCAGCAGCCATGACAGGGCCCCAGATACGCAGTATTTT. Its protein is CASSHDRAPDTQYF.

This rearrangement joins TRBV2 to TRBJ1-1, with D possibly being TRBD1 (5 bases). V was cut by 3 bases and J by 5 bases, with 13 bases left in between. There are 14 residues in the CDR3. Germline CDR1 is SNHLY and CDR2 is FYNNEI. CDR3 nucleotides: TGTGCCAGCAGTGAGGGCAGGGTCGGTACTGAAGCTTTCTTT. This codes for CASSEGRVGTEAFF.

CDR3 region: CASSLGRTGHSPLHF. As DNA, the CDR3 is TGTGCCAGCAGTTTAGGCCGGACAGGCCATTCACCCCTCCACTTT. The gene calls are TRBV28 and TRBJ1-6, with 7 bases aligning to TRBD1. The CDR3 consists of 15 residues. CDR1 is MDHEN, CDR2 SYDVKM, per germline. V lost 2 bases, J lost 8 bases, and 6 bases stayed unmatched.

V usage is TRBV27 and J usage is TRBJ2-3; D is possibly TRBD2 (5 bases). The CDR3 sequence is 14 residues long. Looked up from germline, CDR1 is MNHEY and CDR2 is SMNVEV (reference sequence). V was clipped by 3 bases and J by 1 base, with 8 bases between them. The CDR3 coding sequence is TGTGCCAGCAGTTTGACTAAGGGCACAGATACGCAGTATTTT. It is translated as CASSLTKGTDTQYF.

CDR3: CASSTTGKSYEQYF. The DNA of the CDR3 is TGTGCCAGCAGCACGACAGGGAAGTCCTACGAGCAGTACTTC. This chain uses TRBV11-2 with TRBJ2-7; 7 bases line up with TRBD1. Germline CDR1 SGHAT, CDR2 FQNNGV. The CDR3 runs to 14 residues. Germline trimming cut 5 bases from V and 1 base from J; bases unmatched to any gene: 5.

This chain joins TRBV11-1 and TRBJ2-1; a weak D match, TRBD2 (6 bases). Trimming stripped 1 base from V and 6 bases from J, with 13 bases between. There are 15 residues in the CDR3. Germline V lookup: CDR1 SGHAT, CDR2 FQDESV (reference sequence). CDR3 residues: CASSLVWDSTNEQFF. CDR3 coding DNA: TGTGCCAGCAGCTTAGTTTGGGACTCCACCAATGAGCAGTTCTTC. The variable domain in full, with the rest retrieved from reference TRBV11-1 and TRBJ2-1, is EAEVAQSPRYKITEKSQAVAFWCDPISGHATLYWYRQILGQGPELLVQFQDESVVDDSQLPKDRFSAERLKGVDSTLKIQPAELGDSAMYLCASSLVWDSTNEQFFGPGTRLTVL.

This chain connects TRBV13 to TRBJ1-2; a weak D match, TRBD1 (5 bases). Germline-derived CDR1 and CDR2 are PRHDT and FYEKMQ (reference sequence). This CDR3 contains 13 residues. V lost 1 base and J lost 7, with 10 bases in between. The CDR3 is CASSLVQVTGYTF. CDR3 coding DNA: TGTGCCAGCAGCTTAGTACAGGTTACTGGCTACACCTTC.

The CDR3 region is CASSLSSGRGQPQHF. The CDR3 bases are TGTGCCAGCAGTTTAAGTTCTGGTCGGGGTCAGCCCCAGCATTTT. The chain recombines TRBV27 with TRBJ1-5; the D is unclear. The CDR3 length is 15 residues. Germline V gene lookup returns CDR1 MNHEY and CDR2 SMNVEV (reference sequence). Trimming took 2 bases from V and 6 from J, leaving 14 bases between them.

This sequence joins TRBV5-5 and TRBJ1-1; D call uncertain. V lost 4 bases, J lost 5 bases, and 15 bases lay in between. Per the germline V gene, CDR1 is SGHKS and CDR2 is YYEKEE (reference sequence). The CDR3 runs to 14 residues. The CDR3 coding sequence is TGTGCCAGCAGCAACCTCGTGTCGGGAACTGAAGCTTTCTTT. Translated, it gives CASSNLVSGTEAFF.

The genes are TRBV21-1 and TRBJ2-4; TRBD2 is the table's D call and was not checked against the DNA. TRBV21-1 counts as a pseudogene. The CDR3 has 14 residues. The DNA of the CDR3 is TGTGCCAGCAGCAAAGACTTAGCCAAAAACATTCAGTACTTC. It yields the protein CASSKDLAKNIQYF.

The genes are TRBV2 and TRBJ1-4; D may be TRBD1 (6 bases). This CDR3 has 15 amino acids. The germline V gene encodes CDR1 SNHLY and CDR2 FYNNEI. Between the trimmed V and J ends, which lost 4 bases and 7 bases, there was a span of 16 bases. The CDR3: CASSASSAGAEKLFF. The CDR3 DNA sequence: TGTGCCAGCAGTGCTTCTTCGGCAGGGGCTGAAAAACTGTTTTTT.

J is TRBJ2-7 and V is TRBV15; 8 bases are shared with TRBD2. CDR1 LNHNV and CDR2 YYDKDF come from the germline V gene (reference sequence). Unmatched junction bases numbered 6, after V lost 5 bases and J lost 0 bases. The CDR3 totals 15 residues. The CDR3 DNA sequence: TGTGCCACCAGCTCAAGTAGCGGGGCCTCCTACGAGCAGTACTTC. This translates into CATSSSSGASYEQYF. Complete variable domain (other parts from reference TRBV15 and TRBJ2-7): DAMVIQNPRYQVTQFGKPVTLSCSQTLNHNVMYWYQQKSSQAPKLLFHYYDKDFNNEADTPDNFQSRRPNTSFCFLDIRSPGLGDTAMYLCATSSSSGASYEQYFGPGTRLTVT.

This chain connects TRBV4-1 to TRBJ2-3; no clear D. From germline, CDR1 is MGHRA and CDR2 YSYEKL. The CDR3 length is 11 residues. V lost 6 bases to trimming and J lost 6 bases, with 7 bases between them. The CDR3 here is CASRSPDTQYF. Here the CDR3 DNA reads TGCGCCAGCAGGAGCCCCGATACGCAGTATTTT.

The chain has TRBV19 and TRBJ2-1; 9 positions match TRBD2. The CDR3 loop spans 16 amino acids. The junction had 7 bases not matched to a gene; V was cut back by 3 bases and J by 4 bases. CDR1 and CDR2 (germline): LNHDA, SQIVND (reference sequence). The CDR3 reads CASSIIPSGIYNEQFF. CDR3 in DNA: TGTGCCAGTAGTATTATTCCTAGCGGGATTTACAATGAGCAGTTCTTC.

The gene calls are TRBV11-2 and TRBJ1-1; D is unclear. V shed 1 base and J shed 0 bases, with 6 bases lying between them. CDR3 length equals 14 residues. From germline, CDR1 is SGHAT and CDR2 FQNNGV. This CDR3 reads CASSLAVMNTEAFF. In DNA form, the CDR3 reads TGTGCCAGCAGCTTAGCGGTGATGAACACTGAAGCTTTCTTT.

The V gene is TRBV5-4, the J gene TRBJ2-1; TRBD1 aligns across 9 bases. The germline V gene has CDR1 SGHNT and CDR2 YYREEE (reference sequence). Trimming removed 4 bases from V and 6 bases from J; junction bases left unmatched: 14. This CDR3 is built from 17 residues. CDR3 sequence reads: CASSPLTGTGTGNEQFF. The CDR3, as DNA: TGTGCCAGCAGCCCATTAACCGGGACAGGGACTGGCAATGAGCAGTTCTTC. Based on the CDR3 plus reference TRBV5-4 and TRBJ2-1, the full variable domain is ETGVTQSPTHLIKTRGQQVTLRCSSQSGHNTVSWYQQALGQGPQFIFQYYREEENGRGNFPPRFSGLQFPNYSSELNVNALELDDSALYLCASSPLTGTGTGNEQFFGPGTRLTVL.

The chain uses TRBV7-9 and TRBJ1-6; possibly TRBD1 for D (6 bases). The CDR3 runs to 15 residues. Germline V gene data show CDR1 as SEHNR and CDR2 as FQNEAQ (reference sequence). V gave up 0 bases and J gave up 7 bases, with 10 bases separating them. The CDR3 here is CASSLASRGNSPLHF. The CDR3 bases are TGTGCCAGCAGCTTAGCCAGCAGGGGAAATTCACCCCTCCACTTT.

This clone appeared a few times. The chain links TRBV4-1 to TRBJ2-3, with 8 bases identical to TRBD1. Germline assignment: CDR1 MGHRA and CDR2 YSYEKL. The CDR3 extends over 17 amino acids. Trimming at V came to 1 base and at J to 5 bases, leaving 11 bases not matched to a gene. The CDR3 is CASSQVPGQGRKDTQYF. The CDR3 DNA is TGCGCCAGCAGCCAAGTTCCCGGACAGGGAAGGAAAGATACGCAGTATTTT.

This clone showed up just a few times. The chain uses TRBV12-3 or TRBV12-4 and TRBJ1-3, with D perhaps matching TRBD1 (5 bases). With 9 bases removed from V and 3 bases from J, the gap between germline ends came to 12 bases. The CDR3 extends over 13 amino acids. The CDR3 sequence: CASDSTDGNTIYF. The DNA for the CDR3 is TGTGCCAGTGACAGTACGGATGGAAACACCATATATTTT.

The chain combines TRBV5-6 with TRBJ1-6, with TRBD1 matching over 8 bases. The CDR3 contains 16 residues. Trimming removed 4 bases from V and 9 bases from J; junction bases left unmatched: 12. Germline values: CDR1 SGHDT, CDR2 YYEEEE. CDR3 sequence reads: CASSLTRTGRGSPLHF. The CDR3 DNA follows: TGTGCCAGCAGCCTAACGCGGACAGGGAGGGGTTCACCCCTCCACTTT.

The genes are TRBV20-1 and TRBJ1-4; D gene ambiguous. V lost 8 bases, J lost 1 base, and 5 bases lay in between. Germline lookup yields CDR1 DFQATT and CDR2 SNEGSKA (reference sequence). There are 11 residues in the CDR3. The CDR3 is CSLRTNEKLFF. For the CDR3, the DNA is TGCAGTCTGAGAACTAATGAAAAACTGTTTTTT.

This chain uses TRBV9 with TRBJ1-3; TRBD1 matches at 8 bases. The V segment lost 4 bases and the J segment 3 bases; nucleotides outside the gene matches: 15. Looked up from germline, CDR1 is SGDLS and CDR2 is YYNGEE. This CDR3 comprises 18 residues. CDR3 DNA sequence: TGTGCCAGCAGCTTAGGTCCGGGACAGGCGACTCTTGGAAACACCATATATTTT. Its translation is CASSLGPGQATLGNTIYF. The variable domain in full, completed from reference TRBV9 and TRBJ1-3, reads DSGVTQTPKHLITATGQRVTLRCSPRSGDLSVYWYQQSLDQGLQFLIQYYNGEERAKGNILERFSAQQFPDLHSELNLSSLELGDSALYFCASSLGPGQATLGNTIYFGEGSWLTVV.